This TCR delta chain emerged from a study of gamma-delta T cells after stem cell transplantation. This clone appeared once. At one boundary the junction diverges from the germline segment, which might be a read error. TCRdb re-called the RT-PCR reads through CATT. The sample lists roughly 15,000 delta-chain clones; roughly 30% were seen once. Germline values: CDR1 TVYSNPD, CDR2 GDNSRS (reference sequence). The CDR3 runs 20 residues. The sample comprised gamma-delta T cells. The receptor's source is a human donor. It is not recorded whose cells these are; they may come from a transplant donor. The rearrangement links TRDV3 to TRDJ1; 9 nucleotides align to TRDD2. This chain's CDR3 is CAFKPCPSGLPTYCTDTLIF. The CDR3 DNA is TGTGCCTTTAAACCCTGTCCATCGGGCCTTCCTACGTACTGCACCGATACACTCATCTTT. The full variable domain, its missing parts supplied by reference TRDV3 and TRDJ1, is CDKVTQSSPDQTVASGSEVVLLCTYDTVYSNPDLFWYRIRPDYSFQFVFYGDNSRSEGADFTQGRFSVKHILTQKAFHLVISPVRTEDSATYYCAFKPCPSGLPTYCTDTLIFGKGTRVTVEP.